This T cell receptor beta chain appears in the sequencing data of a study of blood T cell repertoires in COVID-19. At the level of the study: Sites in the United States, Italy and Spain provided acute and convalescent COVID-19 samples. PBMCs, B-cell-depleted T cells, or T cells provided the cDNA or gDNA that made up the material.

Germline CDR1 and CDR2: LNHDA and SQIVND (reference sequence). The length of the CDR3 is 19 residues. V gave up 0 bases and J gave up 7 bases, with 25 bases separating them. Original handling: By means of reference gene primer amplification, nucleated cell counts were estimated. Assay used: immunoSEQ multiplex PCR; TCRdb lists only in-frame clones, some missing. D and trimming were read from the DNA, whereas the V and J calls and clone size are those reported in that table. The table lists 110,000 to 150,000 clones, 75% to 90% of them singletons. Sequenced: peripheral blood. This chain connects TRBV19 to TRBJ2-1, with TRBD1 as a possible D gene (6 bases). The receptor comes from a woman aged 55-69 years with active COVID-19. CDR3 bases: TGTGCCAGTAGTATAGATGGGACACAGCATGCGCGCGACCTTAATGAGCAGTTCTTC. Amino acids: CASSIDGTQHARDLNEQFF. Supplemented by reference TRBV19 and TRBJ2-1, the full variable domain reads DGGITQSPKYLFRKEGQNVTLSCEQNLNHDAMYWYRQDPGQGLRLIYYSQIVNDFQKGDIAEGYSVSREKKESFPLTVTSAQKNPTAFYLCASSIDGTQHARDLNEQFFGPGTRLTVL.